Shown below are 13 T cell receptor beta chains from a single sample sequenced in a study of post-analysis software for immune sequencing data (dated by TCRdb to about 2015). Here is what the overall study found, with its caveats: About 5 TRBV segments, including TRBV5-6, TRBV5-1 and TRBV20-1, were significantly more frequent in patients than controls.

No antigen is known for these receptors. Receptor amplification or capture employed PCR. Sequencing was carried out with an Illumina HiSeq 2500. Unique molecular identifiers were incorporated into TCR beta cDNA libraries to reduce PCR and sequencing biases. TCRdb took the public reads, trimmed them with fastp at Q25, ran MiXCR for clone calling and kept in-frame beta chains. Each entry merges the rows of one CDR3 protein and shows their most common DNA and genes. The sample includes approximately 180,000 distinct CDR3 sequences, with roughly 30% observed a single time. Around 1.5% of the sample is taken by the ten largest. The sample was blood. The receptor set was obtained from a girl aged 5-17 years with multiple sclerosis.

Concerning this clonotype itself: This may come from a read error, since a much larger clone is one base off. The chain recombines TRBV5-1 with TRBJ2-5; TRBD1 might be the D (6 bases). Trimming removed 0 bases from V and 4 bases from J, with 16 bases in between. The CDR3 sequence is 16 residues long. Germline values: CDR1 SGHRS, CDR2 YFSETQ. CDR3 protein: CASSLAVGQNRETQYF. The CDR3 nucleotides are TGCGCCAGCAGCTTGGCCGTCGGACAGAACCGAGAGACCCAGTACTTC.

This clonotype was observed a few times. The gene calls are TRBV20-1 and TRBJ1-2; TRBD1 aligns across 7 bases. This CDR3 comprises 13 residues. After removal of 6 bases from V and 3 bases from J, the junction contained 7 bases not matched to a gene. Germline lookup yields CDR1 DFQATT and CDR2 SNEGSKA (reference sequence). This CDR3 is CSATTGEDYGYTF. The CDR3 region has the DNA TGCAGTGCCACAACAGGGGAGGACTATGGCTACACCTTC.

The chain couples TRBV21-1 to TRBJ2-1. TRBV21-1 is an annotated pseudogene. The CDR3 length is 15 residues. In DNA, the CDR3 is TGTGCCAGCAGCAAAAGGACGTGTCCGTACAATGAGCAGTTCTTC. Amino acid sequence: CASSKRTCPYNEQFF.

Comments on this clonotype: This may come from a read error, since a much larger clone is one base off. The CDR3 DNA is TGCGCCGGCAGCTTGAACAGGGTCTACAATGAGCAGTTCTTC. This translates into CAGSLNRVYNEQFF. The V and J genes are TRBV5-1 and TRBJ2-1; weak D call: TRBD1 (6 bases). Germline V lookup: CDR1 SGHRS, CDR2 YFSETQ. This CDR3 is 14 amino acids long.

This clonotype was detected ten times or more. The chain couples TRBV6-4 to TRBJ1-2; TRBD1 matches 10 bases. V lost 8 bases to trimming and J lost 5 bases; unmatched junction nucleotides: 8. The CDR3 consists of 14 residues. Germline lookup yields CDR1 MRHNA and CDR2 SNTAGT. CDR3: CASAPGQGNYGYTF. CDR3 bases: TGTGCCAGCGCACCGGGACAGGGGAATTATGGCTACACCTTC.

Details on this clonotype: This may come from a read error, since a much larger clone is one base off. CDR3 region: CANSPRQGLSTDTQYF. The CDR3 DNA reads as TGTGCCAACAGCCCTCGACAGGGGCTTAGCACAGATACGCAGTATTTT. The rearrangement links TRBV7-9 to TRBJ2-3, with 8 bases aligning to TRBD1. The CDR3 runs 16 residues. Germline V gene data show CDR1 as SEHNR and CDR2 as FQNEAQ (reference sequence).

This clonotype has a count of ten or more. The V gene is TRBV11-2, the J gene TRBJ2-7; a weak D match, TRBD1 (6 bases). The germline V gene encodes CDR1 SGHAT and CDR2 FQNNGV. The CDR3 runs to 17 residues. V lost 0 bases, J lost 2 bases, and 17 bases lay in between. CDR3 nucleotides: TGTGCCAGCAGCTTAGATAGGCGAGAACAGGGCCCCTACGAGCAGTACTTC. This translates into CASSLDRREQGPYEQYF.

CDR3 amino acids: CASSQMTGELFF. CDR3 coding DNA: TGTGCCAGCAGCCAAATGACCGGGGAGCTGTTTTTT. The chain recombines TRBV3-1 with TRBJ2-2, with no clear D. Germline V gene sequence: CDR1 LGHDT, CDR2 YNNKEL (reference sequence). Trimming took 2 bases from V and 5 from J, leaving 3 bases between them. The CDR3 runs 12 residues.

This clonotype was detected many times. The gene calls are TRBV7-9 and TRBJ2-3; D is unclear. The CDR3 runs to 12 residues. Germline CDR1 SEHNR, CDR2 FQNEAQ (reference sequence). The ends were cut back, 8 bases at V and 0 bases at J, with 6 bases in the middle. CDR3 region: CASSFSTDTQYF. DNA of the CDR3: TGTGCCAGCTCCTTCAGCACAGATACGCAGTATTTT.

As to this clonotype: With a much larger clone just one base away, this may be a read error. The rearrangement uses TRBV4-1 and TRBJ2-4; D remains ambiguous. The J call may not be correct, given that the DNA end is closer to TRBJ2-7. Germline-derived CDR1 and CDR2 are MGHRA and YSYEKL. This CDR3 is built from 13 residues. This CDR3 is CASSRPGLAEQYF. The CDR3, as DNA: TGCGCCAGCAGCCGACCAGGCCTGGCCGAGCAGTACTTC.

The chain uses TRBV20-1 and TRBJ1-2, with D uncertain. Trimming pared 2 bases from V and 6 bases from J, leaving 13 bases between. CDR3 length: 13 amino acids. Germline values: CDR1 DFQATT, CDR2 SNEGSKA (reference sequence). Here the CDR3 DNA reads TGCAGTGCTAGACCAGGACCCCTTGATGGCTACACCTTC. Translating gives CSARPGPLDGYTF.

The sample holds a few counts of this clonotype. This chain links TRBV12-3 or TRBV12-4 with TRBJ1-1; the D is unclear. The CDR3 is 13 residues long. Trimming pared 5 bases from V and 4 bases from J, leaving 11 bases between. DNA of the CDR3: TGTGCCAGCAGTCCCATGGGCGGCACTGAAGCTTTCTTT. Translated, it gives CASSPMGGTEAFF.

The chain links TRBV9 to TRBJ2-7, with a weak D call TRBD1 (6 bases). Germline V gives CDR1 SGDLS, CDR2 YYNGEE. V shed 3 bases and J shed 7 bases, with 14 bases lying between them. The CDR3 spans 13 residues. CDR3: CASSAQGAREQYF. CDR3 nucleotide sequence: TGTGCCAGCAGCGCACAGGGAGCCAGGGAGCAGTACTTC. The variable domain in full, completed from reference TRBV9 and TRBJ2-7, reads DSGVTQTPKHLITATGQRVTLRCSPRSGDLSVYWYQQSLDQGLQFLIQYYNGEERAKGNILERFSAQQFPDLHSELNLSSLELGDSALYFCASSAQGAREQYFGPGTRLTVT.